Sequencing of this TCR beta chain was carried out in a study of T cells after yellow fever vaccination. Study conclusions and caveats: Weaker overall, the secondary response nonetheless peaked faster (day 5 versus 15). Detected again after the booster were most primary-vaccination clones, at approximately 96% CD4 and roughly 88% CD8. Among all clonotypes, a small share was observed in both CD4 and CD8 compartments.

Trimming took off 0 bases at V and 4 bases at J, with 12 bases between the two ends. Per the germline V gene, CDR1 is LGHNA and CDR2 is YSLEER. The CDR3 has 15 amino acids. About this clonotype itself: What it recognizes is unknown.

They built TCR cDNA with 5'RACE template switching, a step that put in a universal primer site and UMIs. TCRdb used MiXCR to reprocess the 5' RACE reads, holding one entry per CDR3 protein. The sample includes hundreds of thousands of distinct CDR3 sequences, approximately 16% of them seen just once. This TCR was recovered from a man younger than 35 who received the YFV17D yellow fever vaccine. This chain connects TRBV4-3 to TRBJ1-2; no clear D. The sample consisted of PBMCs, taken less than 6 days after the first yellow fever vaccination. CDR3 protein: CASSQDGLWGYGYTF. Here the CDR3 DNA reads TGCGCCAGCAGCCAAGATGGCCTCTGGGGCTATGGCTACACCTTC.